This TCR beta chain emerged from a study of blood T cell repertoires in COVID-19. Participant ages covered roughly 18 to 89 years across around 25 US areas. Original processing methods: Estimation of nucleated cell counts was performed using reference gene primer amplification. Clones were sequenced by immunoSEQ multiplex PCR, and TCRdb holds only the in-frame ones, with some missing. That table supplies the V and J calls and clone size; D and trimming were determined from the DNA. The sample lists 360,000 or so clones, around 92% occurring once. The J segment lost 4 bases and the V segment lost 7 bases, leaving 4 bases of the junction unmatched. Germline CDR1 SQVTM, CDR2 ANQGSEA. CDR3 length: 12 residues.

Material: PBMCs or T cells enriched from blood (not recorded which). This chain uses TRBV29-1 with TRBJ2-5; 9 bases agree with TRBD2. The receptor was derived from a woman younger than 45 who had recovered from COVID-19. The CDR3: CSGGGASETQYF. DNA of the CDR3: TGCAGCGGCGGGGGGGCCTCAGAGACCCAGTACTTC.